The 20 T cell receptor beta chains reported below all come from one sample, sequenced in a study of T-cell reconstitution after alpha-beta-depleted transplantation in children (dated by TCRdb to the mid-2010s). The meaning of the sample's treatment or condition label: allogeneic hematopoietic cell transplantation with graft depleted of TCRalphabeta T cells and CD19 B cells. Receptor libraries were prepared by PCR. Sequenced on an Illumina HiSeq 2500. TCR library preparation used molecular barcoding, with unique molecular identifiers applied to normalize quantification of the TCRbeta repertoire. TCRdb passed the public sequencing reads through fastp at Q25 and MiXCR, retaining productive beta sequences. Rows matching on CDR3 protein sequence are summarized as one entry with the most common DNA and genes. Across this sample there are about 98,000 distinct CDR3 sequences, with more than 20% seen only once. The biggest ten clones account for over 20% of the sample.

The sequencing here drew on PBMCs, taken before TCRalphabeta/CD19-depleted stem cell transplant. These receptors all come from a boy aged 2 to 9 with acute lymphoblastic leukemia, due to receive a stem cell transplant.

In its sample, this clonotype was seen a few times. The chain combines TRBV7-2 with TRBJ2-2, with D possibly being TRBD2 (6 bases). The ends were cut back, 10 bases at V and 6 bases at J, with 21 bases in the middle. This CDR3 is 15 amino acids long. Germline V gives CDR1 SGHTA, CDR2 FQGNSA. CDR3 sequence: CATEPGVGEPGELFF. The CDR3 bases are TGTGCCACCGAACCGGGGGTTGGGGAGCCCGGGGAGCTGTTTTTT.

The chain joins TRBV7-2 to TRBJ2-1; 16 nucleotides match TRBD2. Per germline, CDR1 SGHTA and CDR2 FQGNSA. The CDR3 sequence is 17 residues long. V was pared by 2 bases and J by 8 bases, with 6 bases of the junction left unmatched. Written as DNA, the CDR3 is TGTGCCAGCAGCTTACGGGGGACTAGCGGGAGGGCCGATGAGCAGTTCTTC. Translated, it gives CASSLRGTSGRADEQFF.

This rearrangement joins TRBV9 to TRBJ2-4; D is ambiguous. The CDR3 runs to 16 residues. V gave up 1 base and J gave up 8 bases, with 19 bases separating them. Germline assignment: CDR1 SGDLS and CDR2 YYNGEE. Written as DNA, the CDR3 is TGTGCCAGCAGCGTAACCCCCGAAAGTCTTCAGCACATTCAGTACTTC. Amino acids: CASSVTPESLQHIQYF.

The chain has TRBV3-1 and TRBJ2-5; tentatively, D is TRBD2 (6 bases). The CDR3 spans 14 residues. V was trimmed by 4 bases and J by 2 bases, leaving 11 bases between them. Looked up from germline, CDR1 is LGHDT and CDR2 is YNNKEL (reference sequence). DNA of the CDR3: TGTGCCAGCAGCCCACCGGGACTTCAAGAGACCCAGTACTTC. Residues: CASSPPGLQETQYF.

This sequence joins TRBV7-4 and TRBJ2-4; TRBD2 matches 9 bases. With 2 bases clipped from V and 3 bases from J, the junction kept 5 bases outside the gene matches. Germline V gives CDR1 SGHVT, CDR2 SQSDAQ. CDR3 length: 16 residues. In nucleotides, the CDR3 is TGTGCCAGCAGCTTACGACTAGCGGAGTTCAAAAACATTCAGTACTTC. Amino acid sequence: CASSLRLAEFKNIQYF.

V gene TRBV5-5 combines with J gene TRBJ2-3; D call uncertain. Germline values: CDR1 SGHKS, CDR2 YYEKEE (reference sequence). The CDR3 is made up of 16 amino acids. The ends were cut back, 0 bases at V and 1 base at J, with 12 bases in the middle. The CDR3 nucleotides are TGTGCCAGCAGCTTGGTGGCTAGTCCGGGCACAGATACGCAGTATTTT. Translating it yields CASSLVASPGTDTQYF.

This clonotype was observed a few times. The V gene is TRBV12-3 or TRBV12-4, the J gene TRBJ2-3, with D possibly being TRBD2 (5 bases). V was trimmed by 5 bases and J by 0 bases, leaving 18 bases between them. The CDR3 consists of 17 residues. CDR3 loop: CASSAAKAEESTDTQYF. The CDR3 nucleotides are TGTGCCAGCAGTGCTGCCAAAGCGGAGGAAAGCACAGATACGCAGTATTTT.

The sample holds a few counts of this clonotype. The V gene is TRBV18, the J gene TRBJ1-2, with TRBD1 matching over 9 bases. Looked up from germline, CDR1 is KGHSH and CDR2 is LQKENI. This CDR3 contains 15 residues. J gave up 8 bases and V 3 bases, and 10 bases lay outside the gene matches. The CDR3 DNA sequence: TGTGCCAGCTCACCGCAGTTCGGACAGGGGATAGGCTACACCTTC. Amino acids: CASSPQFGQGIGYTF.

This clonotype was recorded at least ten times. The genes are TRBV11-1 and TRBJ1-5; no reliable D call. Germline CDR1 is SGHAT and CDR2 is FQDESV (reference sequence). V lost 5 bases and J lost 0, with 5 bases in between. The CDR3 loop spans 13 amino acids. The DNA for the CDR3 is TGTGCCAGCAGCCGCAATAGCAATCAGCCCCAGCATTTT. Encoded protein: CASSRNSNQPQHF.

This chain connects TRBV29-1 to TRBJ2-2; D unresolved. Germline CDR1 SQVTM, CDR2 ANQGSEA. The CDR3 loop spans 13 amino acids. V shed 1 base and J shed 4 bases, with 7 bases lying between them. The DNA of the CDR3 is TGCAGCGTTGAAGCCTGGAGCACCGGGGAGCTGTTTTTT. Translated: CSVEAWSTGELFF.

The J gene is TRBJ2-1, the V gene TRBV5-4, with D perhaps being TRBD1 or TRBD2 (5 bases each). Looked up from germline, CDR1 is SGHNT and CDR2 is YYREEE (reference sequence). The CDR3 runs to 15 residues. V was shortened by 6 bases and J by 0 bases, with 13 bases between the two germline ends. The CDR3 sequence is CASTKRGFSYNEQFF. As DNA, the CDR3 is TGTGCCAGCACCAAGAGGGGTTTCTCCTACAATGAGCAGTTCTTC.

This clonotype appeared a few times. V is TRBV5-6 and J is TRBJ1-1; 8 nucleotides line up with TRBD1. With V trimmed by 3 bases and J by 6 bases, 1 base remained unmatched. The CDR3 spans 12 residues. Germline values: CDR1 SGHDT, CDR2 YYEEEE. CDR3 nucleotide sequence: TGTGCCAGCAGCTGGGGACAGGCTGAAGCTTTCTTT. It specifies CASSWGQAEAFF.

This clonotype was seen a few times. V gene TRBV14 combines with J gene TRBJ2-2; unclear D gene. Per the germline V gene, CDR1 is SGHDN and CDR2 is FVKESK. With 2 bases removed from V and 1 base from J, the gap between germline ends came to 8 bases. This CDR3 region has 15 residues. The CDR3 DNA reads TGTGCCAGCAGCCAATATGTGGGGAACACCGGGGAGCTGTTTTTT. Residues: CASSQYVGNTGELFF.

The sample holds many counts of this clonotype. The chain joins TRBV28 to TRBJ1-2; unclear D gene. Germline V gene sequence: CDR1 MDHEN, CDR2 SYDVKM. V lost 3 bases and J 3 bases, leaving 20 bases between the germline ends. The CDR3 extends over 17 amino acids. The CDR3 sequence is CASSFFAPLSGDYGYTF. Here the CDR3 DNA reads TGTGCCAGCAGTTTTTTTGCCCCCCTTTCCGGGGACTATGGCTACACCTTC.

V is TRBV10-2 and J is TRBJ2-2, with TRBD2 as a possible D gene (5 bases). V dropped 4 bases and J dropped 9 bases, with 21 bases sitting between them. This CDR3 has 16 amino acids. The V gene's germline CDR1 is WSHSY and CDR2 SAAADI. The CDR3 spells CASSGFPGGPYRELFF. CDR3 nucleotides: TGCGCCAGCAGTGGATTCCCCGGAGGACCCTACCGGGAGCTGTTTTTT.

This clonotype was detected only a few times. V is TRBV5-1 and J is TRBJ2-6, with 9 bases aligning to TRBD1. The CDR3 runs to 18 residues. In germline, CDR1 is SGHRS, CDR2 YFSETQ. The V segment lost 3 bases and the J segment 0 bases; nucleotides outside the gene matches: 7. In nucleotides, the CDR3 is TGCGCCAGCAGCTCACCGGGACAGGGATCCTCTGGGGCCAACGTCCTGACTTTC. Its translation: CASSSPGQGSSGANVLTF.

The chain couples TRBV27 to TRBJ2-1; D is unclear. CDR1 is MNHEY, CDR2 SMNVEV, per germline (reference sequence). Trimming took 5 bases from V and 0 from J, leaving 14 bases between them. The CDR3 has 16 residues. The CDR3 DNA reads as TGTGCCAGCAGTCCCTTCGTTGTGAGCTCCTACAATGAGCAGTTCTTC. Its translation is CASSPFVVSSYNEQFF.

This chain uses TRBV9 with TRBJ1-4; D gene unclear. CDR3 length: 15 amino acids. Germline-derived CDR1 and CDR2 are SGDLS and YYNGEE. Trimming took 3 bases from V and 1 from J, leaving 10 bases between them. CDR3 residues: CASSAKVGTNEKLFF. The DNA for the CDR3 is TGTGCCAGCAGCGCCAAGGTCGGAACTAATGAAAAACTGTTTTTT. Filled out from reference TRBV9 and TRBJ1-4, the complete variable domain reads DSGVTQTPKHLITATGQRVTLRCSPRSGDLSVYWYQQSLDQGLQFLIQYYNGEERAKGNILERFSAQQFPDLHSELNLSSLELGDSALYFCASSAKVGTNEKLFFGSGTQLSVL.

The chain combines TRBV6-2 or TRBV6-3 with TRBJ2-3; 7 nucleotides align to TRBD2. This CDR3 has 14 residues. The germline gives CDR1 MNHEY, CDR2 SVGEGT. V was pared by 2 bases and J by 7 bases, with 6 bases of the junction left unmatched. The CDR3 spells CASSYGRERYTQYF. The CDR3 coding sequence is TGTGCCAGCAGTTACGGGCGGGAGAGGTATACGCAGTATTTT.

The chain employs TRBV14 and TRBJ2-7, with D perhaps TRBD1 (5 bases). Germline CDR1 SGHDN, CDR2 FVKESK. V was shortened by 0 bases and J by 2 bases, with 26 bases between the two germline ends. This CDR3 has 20 residues. CDR3 DNA: TGTGCCAGCAGCCAAGATCTATTAAGTATGTGGCCACCAGGGACCTACGAGCAGTACTTC. Translation: CASSQDLLSMWPPGTYEQYF.